This T cell receptor (beta chain) emerged from a study of cytomegalovirus exposure and HLA in healthy donors (dated by TCRdb to about 2017). About the full investigation: According to an earlier analysis of several hundred of the donors, about 179 million T cells yielded over 100 million unique TCR beta sequences and 276 Gb of sequence data. Roughly 300 gigabases of sequencing data and around 80 million unique TCR sequences made up an early release that covered under 750 HLA-typed donors. The genetic ancestry cluster associated with self-reported Caucasian donors included 81% of the 398 genotyped donors. The study aimed to test whether cataloging public T cell receptors could reveal signatures of past pathogen exposure. Using immunosequencing, the study profiled T cell repertoires from 666 subjects and related those repertoires to cytomegalovirus serostatus. A separate validation cohort of roughly 120 different subjects was used in addition to the roughly 670-subject first cohort. The study combined high-throughput TCR immunosequencing, statistical association of individual TCRs with disease status, and machine learning to predict cytomegalovirus infection status. A later analysis re-analyzed previously published TCR beta repertoires from 600 to 850 donors and added high-resolution HLA genotyping to study TCR occurrence patterns. The later analysis used no new phenotypic data to find candidate immune exposures, relying instead on TCR beta sequences and their occurrence across donors. An earlier analysis of several hundred of the donors used high-throughput TCR beta sequencing to judge whether each TCR beta V gene segment behaved as functional or pseudogenic. Donor age, sex, ethnicity and CMV serostatus were collected together with the repertoire data. A later genetic analysis took genome-wide SNP genotypes for about 65% of the roughly 670 donors and used that subset as a discovery cohort. All discovery cohort repertoires had been generated on a single sequencing platform. Both class I and class II loci were covered by HLA typing, at four-digit resolution. Typing coverage varied by locus: about 620-630 donors for A, B, C, DRB1 and DQB1; approximately 500 for DQA1; approximately 610 for DPA1; roughly 470 for DPB1. Because of strong linkage in the cohort, a handful of DR-DQ haplotypes were treated as single units for association and clustering. Among a few hundred genotyped donors of the cohort, an average of around 240,000 unique TCR beta nucleotide sequences were sequenced per donor, roughly 20% of them non-productive. Study-wide findings and limitations: Most TCR sequences were observed very rarely across donors, whereas some public TCRs were present in many individuals. Sequencing depth was assumed to be roughly uniform across donors in the presence/absence analyses, though that assumption may not hold. The authors suggested that the approach could potentially be generalized to other disease states and immunological phenotypes. A later analysis associated 16,951 TCR beta sequences with specific HLA alleles at a false discovery rate of 0.05. In a later analysis, HLA-associated TCR beta chains showed more clonal expansion and lower generation probabilities than non-associated chains that were equally common. According to a later analysis, most CMV-associated TCR beta chains appeared to be HLA-restricted, and the HLA associations seemed to be driven largely by CMV exposure. In this cohort, only TCR beta chains were sequenced, and detectable features were limited by the absence of alpha or paired-chain data. Compared with the roughly 670-donor mean, donors in an Asian-associated ancestry cluster had fewer N-insertions in productive TCRs, according to a later genetic analysis. The earlier analysis of 587 of the donors excluded 15 to 20 rarely observed V segments, including chromosome 9 orphons, because counts were too low. The sequencing pipeline was judged likely to have produced a cluster of highly shared sequence variants as a technical artifact. A later analysis found that TCR association rates varied across HLA loci, with DRB1 alleles showing the most associated TCRs and HLA-C alleles the fewest. For the cohort, immune exposure information was limited to CMV serostatus. Some IMGT-functional V segments, including TRBV6-2 and TRBV6-3, could not be told apart with the 87-base-pair reads, so those segments were excluded. When HLA alleles, especially DR and DQ, strongly co-occurred, attributing TCR associations to individual alleles was difficult. A further reported finding was that TCR beta sequences accurately predicted the HLA-A and HLA-B alleles for most subjects in the first cohort. V-gene and J-gene trimming of TCR beta chains was associated with a missense DCLRE1C variant in a later genetic analysis, and the association was replicated in an independent cohort. In the study, 150 to 200 TCR beta chains were listed as associated with cytomegalovirus. The classifier was reported to diagnose cytomegalovirus status with high specificity and sensitivity in both the original cohort and the validation cohort. Linkage disequilibrium might explain the correlated functional status among segregating V segments, but an unknown experimental factor could not be ruled out. According to a later analysis, parvovirus B19, influenza, CMV and Epstein-Barr virus appeared linked to several top co-occurrence clusters. A few of the identified cytomegalovirus-associated TCR beta chains were confirmed in vitro to be specific for cytomegalovirus antigens. In an earlier analysis of fewer than 700 of the donors, most TCR beta V segments appeared in productive rearrangements about 87% or about 30% of the time, broadly matching IMGT annotations. Because HLA typing was missing for some donors at each locus, association tests included only the typed subset.

The cohort was made up of 650 to 700 healthy bone marrow donors. All cohort members were sampled while nominally healthy, although unrecorded immune exposures were likely present. CMV serostatus was recorded as positive for about 300 and negative for about 55% of the roughly 670 cohort members, whereas no CMV serostatus was recorded for the donor in question. A peripheral blood sample was collected from each donor, and TCR beta sequencing was performed on peripheral blood mononuclear cells. Genomic DNA was extracted from the blood cell samples with the Qiagen DNeasy Blood Extraction Kit. The library was generated by the immunoSEQ multiplex PCR assay. The multiplex PCR relied on a mix of 60 forward primers for TCR Vbeta segments and 13 reverse primers for TCR Jbeta segments. The CDR3 region of rearranged TCR beta genes was amplified from genomic DNA with a multiplex PCR assay. Amplified TCR beta libraries were sequenced as 87-base-pair reads on the Illumina HiSeq System. The source study handled its data this way. A later analysis counted around 72 million unique TCR beta chains across the roughly 700 repertoires, and roughly 9.9 million of these chains were shared by at least two donors. Raw reads were error-corrected and collapsed into unique sequences with a nearest-neighbor algorithm that merged closely related sequences to remove PCR and sequencing errors. V, D and J gene segments were assigned by aligning CDR3 sequences to IMGT reference sequences. Each retained sequence needed at least a six-nucleotide match to both a V gene segment and a J gene segment. A rearrangement was called productive if the CDR3 had no stop codons and remained in frame with V and J, and every other rearrangement was called non-productive. CDR3 was defined by IMGT convention, running from the second conserved V-encoded cysteine to the conserved J-encoded phenylalanine. The earlier analysis of 587 of the donors excluded sequences that lacked an unambiguous match to a single V gene segment. In an earlier analysis of some 590 of the donors, a V segment was called functional when productive rearrangements were above 56.7%, and segregating when the standard deviation between donors exceeded 5%. A statistical classification framework was developed to diagnose cytomegalovirus status using the catalog of TCR beta chain sequences. V and J gene assignment, in a later analysis, came from comparing TCR nucleotide sequences with IMGT/GENE-DB human TR gene sequences. A later analysis assigned CDR3 sequences and most-parsimonious VDJ recombination scenarios with the TCRdist pipeline. In a later analysis, every TCR beta chain was defined by the combination of its CDR3 amino acid sequence and its V-gene family, and reads without a unique V-gene family were dropped. A later analysis removed roughly 590 highly shared, low-generation-probability nucleotide sequences to deal with suspected cross-contamination and a sequencing artifact. For each public chain, a later analysis derived a clonal expansion index from normalized ranks of inferred template counts within each repertoire. Generation probabilities in a later analysis came from a VDJ recombination model fitted to out-of-frame rearrangements, and those results were checked against IGoR. A later analysis scored TCR-TCR, TCR-HLA and TCR-CMV co-occurrence with hypergeometric tests, applying a repertoire-size bias correction to TCR pairs. False discovery rates were estimated in a later analysis by permuting HLA or CMV assignments 20 times. A later analysis grouped co-occurring TCRs with DBSCAN, adding TCRdist sequence similarity when clustering within HLA-allele-positive subsets. Co-occurrence clustering excluded repertoires with fewer than 30,000 or more than 120,000 public chains, plus five with anomalous nucleotide sharing. TCRdb carries this immuneACCESS record with in-frame sequences only. Its versions omit some clonotypes, under half of them owing to an unresolved V gene in the studies checked, with the rest unexplained. V, J and clone size were drawn from that table, and D and trimming were deduced from the DNA. Within this sample are 150,000 to 200,000 clones, with approximately 78% of them counted one time only. The ten largest clonotypes hold under 3% of the sample.

Comment on this clone: Its antigen is currently not known. No per-base quality is available; no much larger clone lies one base away.

The CDR3 sequence holds 14 residues, the cysteine and phenylalanine included. Of all the DNA, just the CDR3 is kept, 42 bases in frame from base 1. Compared with germline, V lacks 10 bases and J lacks 3 bases; bases without a gene match: 7. The germline V gene provides CDR1 MGHDK and CDR2 SYGVNS. The chain is assembled from TRBV25-1 and TRBJ1-1; 11 bases in between match TRBD1. The receptor was isolated from a human donor in good health. The material sequenced was PBMCs. The DNA sequence is given as TGTGCCACCGCCGCGGGACAGGGGGACACTGAAGCTTTCTTT. It translates to CATAAGQGDTEAFF.